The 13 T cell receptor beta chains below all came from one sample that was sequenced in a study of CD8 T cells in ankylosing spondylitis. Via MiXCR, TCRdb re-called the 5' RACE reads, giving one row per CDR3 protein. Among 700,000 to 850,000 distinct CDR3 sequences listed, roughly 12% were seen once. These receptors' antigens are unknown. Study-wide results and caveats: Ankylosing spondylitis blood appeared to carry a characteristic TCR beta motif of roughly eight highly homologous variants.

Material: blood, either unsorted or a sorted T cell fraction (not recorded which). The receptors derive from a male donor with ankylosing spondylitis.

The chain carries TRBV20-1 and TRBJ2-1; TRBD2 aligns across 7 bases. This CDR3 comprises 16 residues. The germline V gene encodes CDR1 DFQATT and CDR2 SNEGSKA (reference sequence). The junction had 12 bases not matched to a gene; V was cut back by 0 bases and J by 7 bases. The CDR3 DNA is TGCAGTGCTAGAGACTTTAGTAGGACTAGTGCTAATGAGCAGTTCTTC. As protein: CSARDFSRTSANEQFF.

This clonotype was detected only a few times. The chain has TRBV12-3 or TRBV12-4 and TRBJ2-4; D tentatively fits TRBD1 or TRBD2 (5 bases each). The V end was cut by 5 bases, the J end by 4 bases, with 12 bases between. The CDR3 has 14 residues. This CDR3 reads CASSRDQLKNIQYF. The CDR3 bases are TGTGCCAGCAGTAGGGACCAGTTGAAAAACATTCAGTACTTC.

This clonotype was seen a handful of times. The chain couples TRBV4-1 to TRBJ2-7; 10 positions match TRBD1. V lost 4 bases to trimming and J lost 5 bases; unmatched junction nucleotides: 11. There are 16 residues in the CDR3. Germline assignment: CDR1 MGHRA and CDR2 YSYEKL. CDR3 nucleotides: TGCGCCAGCAGCCGAACCTTCCGGGACAGGGGACACGAGCAGTACTTC. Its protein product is CASSRTFRDRGHEQYF.

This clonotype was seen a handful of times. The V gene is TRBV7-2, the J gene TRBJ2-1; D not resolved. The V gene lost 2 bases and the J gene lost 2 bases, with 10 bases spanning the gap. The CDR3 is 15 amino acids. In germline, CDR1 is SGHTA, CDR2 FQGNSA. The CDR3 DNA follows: TGTGCCAGCAGCTTACAGCCACAAACCTACAATGAGCAGTTCTTC. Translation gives CASSLQPQTYNEQFF.

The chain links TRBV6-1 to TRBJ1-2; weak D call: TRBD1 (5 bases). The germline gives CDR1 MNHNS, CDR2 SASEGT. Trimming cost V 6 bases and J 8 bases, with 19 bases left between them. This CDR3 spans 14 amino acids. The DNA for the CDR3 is TGTGCCAGCAGGCTATGGAGGGACCCATGGGGCTACACCTTC. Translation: CASRLWRDPWGYTF.

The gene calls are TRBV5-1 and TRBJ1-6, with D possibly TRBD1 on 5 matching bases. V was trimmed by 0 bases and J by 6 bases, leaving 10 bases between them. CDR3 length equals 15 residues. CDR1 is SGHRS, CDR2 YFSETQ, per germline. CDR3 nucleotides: TGCGCCAGCAGCTTGGACCCGGGGGGTAATTCACCCCTCCACTTT. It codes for CASSLDPGGNSPLHF.

The CDR3 DNA follows: TGTGCCAGCAGTCCCCAGGGACAGACCCTAGGGGAGCAGTACTTC. Its protein product is CASSPQGQTLGEQYF. The chain joins TRBV12-3 or TRBV12-4 to TRBJ2-7, with 7 bases matching TRBD1. The CDR3 extends over 15 amino acids. J lost 7 bases, V lost 5 bases, and 14 bases had no gene match.

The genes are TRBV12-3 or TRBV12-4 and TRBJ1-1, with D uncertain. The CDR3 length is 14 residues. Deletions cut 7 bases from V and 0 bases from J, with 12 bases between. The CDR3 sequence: CASKRGRVNTEAFF. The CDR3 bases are TGTGCCAGCAAACGAGGAAGGGTGAACACTGAAGCTTTCTTT.

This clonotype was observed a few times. The CDR3 DNA follows: TGTGCCAGCAGAAGGCCGGGACTAGACCTCTCCGAGCAGTACTTC. This translates into CASRRPGLDLSEQYF. The V and J genes are TRBV7-9 and TRBJ2-7, with 8 nucleotides matching TRBD2. The CDR3 runs 15 residues. From germline, CDR1 is SEHNR and CDR2 FQNEAQ (reference sequence). J was trimmed by 6 bases and V by 6 bases; bases with no gene match: 13.

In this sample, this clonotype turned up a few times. CDR3 in amino acids: CASSGHGANTEAFF. The CDR3 DNA reads as TGTGCCAGCAGCGGACACGGTGCGAACACTGAAGCTTTCTTT. The V call is TRBV6-1, the J call TRBJ1-1, with D possibly TRBD1 on 5 matching bases. The CDR3 runs to 14 residues. Germline-derived CDR1 and CDR2 are MNHNS and SASEGT. The V end was cut by 6 bases, the J end by 1 base, with 12 bases between.

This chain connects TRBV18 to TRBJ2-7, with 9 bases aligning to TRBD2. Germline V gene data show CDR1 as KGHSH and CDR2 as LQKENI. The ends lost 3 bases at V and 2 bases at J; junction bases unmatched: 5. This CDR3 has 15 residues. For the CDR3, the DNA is TGTGCCAGCTCACCTTCTGAGCGGGGGGCCTACGAGCAGTACTTC. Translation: CASSPSERGAYEQYF. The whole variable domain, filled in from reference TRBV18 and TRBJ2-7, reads NAGVMQNPRHLVRRRGQEARLRCSPMKGHSHVYWYRQLPEEGLKFMVYLQKENIIDESGMPKERFSAEFPKEGPSILRIQQVVRGDSAAYFCASSPSERGAYEQYFGPGTRLTVT.

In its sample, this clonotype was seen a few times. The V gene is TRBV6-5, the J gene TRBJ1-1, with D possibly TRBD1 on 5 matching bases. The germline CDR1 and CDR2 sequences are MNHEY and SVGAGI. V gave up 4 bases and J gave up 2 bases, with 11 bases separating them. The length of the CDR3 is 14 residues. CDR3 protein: CASSSWDLNTEAFF. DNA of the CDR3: TGTGCCAGCAGTTCCTGGGACCTTAACACTGAAGCTTTCTTT.

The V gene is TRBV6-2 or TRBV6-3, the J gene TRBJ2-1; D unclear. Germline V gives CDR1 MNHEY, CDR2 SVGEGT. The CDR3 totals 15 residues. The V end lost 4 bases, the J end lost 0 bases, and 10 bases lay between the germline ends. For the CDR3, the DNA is TGTGCCAGCAGTTTTTGGAAGGACTCCTACAATGAGCAGTTCTTC. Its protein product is CASSFWKDSYNEQFF.